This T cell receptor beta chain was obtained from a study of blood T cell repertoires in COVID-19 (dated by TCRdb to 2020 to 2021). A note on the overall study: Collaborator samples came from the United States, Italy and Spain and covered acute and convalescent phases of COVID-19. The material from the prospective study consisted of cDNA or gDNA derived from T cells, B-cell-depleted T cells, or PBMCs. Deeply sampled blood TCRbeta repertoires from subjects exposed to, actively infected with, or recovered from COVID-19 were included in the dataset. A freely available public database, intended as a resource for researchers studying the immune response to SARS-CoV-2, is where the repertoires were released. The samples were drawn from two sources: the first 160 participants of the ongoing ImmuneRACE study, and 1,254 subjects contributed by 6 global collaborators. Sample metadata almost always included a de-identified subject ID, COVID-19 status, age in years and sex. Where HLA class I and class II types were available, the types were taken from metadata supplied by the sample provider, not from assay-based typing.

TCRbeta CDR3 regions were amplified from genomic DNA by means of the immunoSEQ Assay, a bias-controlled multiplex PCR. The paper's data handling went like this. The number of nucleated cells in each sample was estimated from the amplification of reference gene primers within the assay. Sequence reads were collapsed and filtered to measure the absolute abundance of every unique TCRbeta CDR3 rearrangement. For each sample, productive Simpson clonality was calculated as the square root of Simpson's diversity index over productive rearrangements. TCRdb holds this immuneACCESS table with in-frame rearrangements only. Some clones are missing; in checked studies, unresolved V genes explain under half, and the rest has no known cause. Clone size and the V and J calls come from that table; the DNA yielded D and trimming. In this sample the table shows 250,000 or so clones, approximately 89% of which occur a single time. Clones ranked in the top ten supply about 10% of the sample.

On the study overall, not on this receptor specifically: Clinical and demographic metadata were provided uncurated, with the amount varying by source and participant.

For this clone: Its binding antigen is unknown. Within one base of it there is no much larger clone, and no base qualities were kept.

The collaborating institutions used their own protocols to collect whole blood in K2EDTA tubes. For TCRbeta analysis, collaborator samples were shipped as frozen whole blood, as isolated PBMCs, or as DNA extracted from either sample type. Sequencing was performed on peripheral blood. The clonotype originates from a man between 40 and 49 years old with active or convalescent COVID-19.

DNA sequence: TGCGCCAGCAGCTCCGCAGGGAACTATGGCTACACCTTC. Its coded protein is CASSSAGNYGYTF. Here the chain combines TRBV5-1 and TRBJ1-2; 5 matching bases give a weak D call of TRBD1. The trim is 3 bases for V and 2 bases for J, with a gap of 8 bases between the germline ends. The germline V gene gives CDR1 as SGHRS and CDR2 as YFSETQ. Taken from cysteine to phenylalanine, the CDR3 has 13 residues. The retained sequence is limited to the CDR3, 39 bases, with the frame set at the first base.